Below, 4 T cell receptor beta chains from the same sample are listed, as sequenced in a study of T-cell memory formation after mild COVID-19. MiXCR was run by TCRdb on the 5' RACE reads, yielding one entry per CDR3 protein. The sample records over 350,000 distinct CDR3 sequences, approximately 24% being singletons. Sequencing was performed on PBMCs or a T cell subset sorted from them (not recorded which). The receptors here all came from an adult woman who had mild COVID-19 (a few samples of this study predate the infection). Cell type and time point are not known.

In this sample, this clonotype turned up a few times. This chain links TRBV4-2 with TRBJ1-1; possibly TRBD1 for D (6 bases). Per germline, CDR1 LGHNA and CDR2 YNFKEQ. Trimming cost V 4 bases and J 0 bases, with 18 bases left between them. CDR3 size: 17 residues. CDR3 amino acids: CASSPSRGGRVNTEAFF. The DNA for the CDR3 is TGTGCCAGCAGCCCGTCCAGGGGAGGAAGGGTGAACACTGAAGCTTTCTTT.

The chain combines TRBV10-2 with TRBJ1-1; no definite D call. In germline, CDR1 is WSHSY, CDR2 SAAADI. Trimming cost V 6 bases and J 1 base, with 9 bases left between them. The CDR3 is made up of 13 amino acids. CDR3 DNA sequence: TGCGCCAGCAGGGGAACATGGAACACTGAAGCTTTCTTT. As protein: CASRGTWNTEAFF.

This clonotype was counted at least ten times. The chain couples TRBV7-6 to TRBJ2-3; 13 positions agree with TRBD2. Germline trimming cut 3 bases from V and 3 bases from J; bases unmatched to any gene: 3. This CDR3 contains 16 residues. CDR1 and CDR2 from the germline V gene are SGHVS and FNYEAQ. DNA of the CDR3: TGTGCCAGCAGCTTGACTAGCGGGGGGCTAACAGATACGCAGTATTTT. The encoded protein is CASSLTSGGLTDTQYF.

The sample holds a few counts of this clonotype. J is TRBJ2-1 and V is TRBV18; D remains unclear. This CDR3 has 15 residues. Germline CDR1 and CDR2: KGHSH and LQKENI. V gave up 1 base and J gave up 0 bases, with 7 bases separating them. CDR3 amino acids: CASSPQGFSYNEQFF. The CDR3 bases are TGTGCCAGCTCACCACAAGGGTTCTCCTACAATGAGCAGTTCTTC.